This TCR beta chain was retrieved from a study of T cell responses to AZD1222 COVID-19 vaccine. Produced via immunoSEQ multiplex PCR; TCRdb's table is partial and in-frame only. The sample includes 200,000 or so clones, more than 80% of them seen just once. Concerning this clone itself: What it binds is not known.

Germline CDR1 LNHDA, CDR2 SQIVND (reference sequence). The CDR3 loop spans 15 amino acids. Deletions cut 3 bases from V and 5 bases from J, with 14 bases between. Overall study results and limits: Seropositive at baseline were only a handful of AZD1222 recipients. Donors were mostly white British, more females; clonal diversity possibly underestimated.

The V and J genes are TRBV19 and TRBJ1-5, with a tentative D call TRBD1 (6 bases). Sequencing was performed on peripheral blood, taken on day 0 of AZD1222 vaccination. The clonotype was recovered from an adult in good health. The CDR3 loop reads CASSILDRPHQPQHF. CDR3 nucleotides: TGTGCCAGTAGTATTCTGGACAGACCTCATCAGCCCCAGCATTTT.